This T cell receptor (beta chain) came from a study of cytomegalovirus exposure and HLA in healthy donors. Trimming took 7 bases from V and 12 from J, leaving 12 bases between them. CDR1 is MNHEY, CDR2 SVGAGI, per germline. This CDR3 spans 10 amino acids. PCR employed 60 Vbeta and 13 Jbeta primers. The method was immunoSEQ multiplex PCR; TCRdb's version includes in-frame clones alone and lacks a portion of them. The profile covers around 100,000 clones, with less than 80% appearing a single time and less than 4.5% taken by the ten largest. The material sequenced was PBMCs. This rearrangement joins TRBV6-5 to TRBJ1-1, with unresolved D. The TCR comes from a young man in good health and CMV-seropositive. CDR3 in amino acids: CASNGEETFF. DNA of the CDR3: TGTGCCAGCAACGGAGAAGAGACTTTCTTT.